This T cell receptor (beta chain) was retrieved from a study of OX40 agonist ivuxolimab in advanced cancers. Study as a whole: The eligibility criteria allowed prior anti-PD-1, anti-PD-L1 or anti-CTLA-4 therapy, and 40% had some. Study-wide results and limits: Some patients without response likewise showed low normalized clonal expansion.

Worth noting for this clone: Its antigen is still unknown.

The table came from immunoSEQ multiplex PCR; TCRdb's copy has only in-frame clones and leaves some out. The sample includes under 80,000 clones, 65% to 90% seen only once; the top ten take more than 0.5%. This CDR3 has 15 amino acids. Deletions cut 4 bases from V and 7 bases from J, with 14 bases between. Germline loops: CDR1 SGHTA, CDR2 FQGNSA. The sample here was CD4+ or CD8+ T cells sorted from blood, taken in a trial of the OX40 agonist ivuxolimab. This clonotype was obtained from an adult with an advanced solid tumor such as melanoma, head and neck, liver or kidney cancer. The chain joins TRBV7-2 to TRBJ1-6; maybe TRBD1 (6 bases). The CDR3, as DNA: TGTGCCAGCAGCTCAAATGGGGGCGCGAATTCACCCCTCCACTTT. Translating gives CASSSNGGANSPLHF.